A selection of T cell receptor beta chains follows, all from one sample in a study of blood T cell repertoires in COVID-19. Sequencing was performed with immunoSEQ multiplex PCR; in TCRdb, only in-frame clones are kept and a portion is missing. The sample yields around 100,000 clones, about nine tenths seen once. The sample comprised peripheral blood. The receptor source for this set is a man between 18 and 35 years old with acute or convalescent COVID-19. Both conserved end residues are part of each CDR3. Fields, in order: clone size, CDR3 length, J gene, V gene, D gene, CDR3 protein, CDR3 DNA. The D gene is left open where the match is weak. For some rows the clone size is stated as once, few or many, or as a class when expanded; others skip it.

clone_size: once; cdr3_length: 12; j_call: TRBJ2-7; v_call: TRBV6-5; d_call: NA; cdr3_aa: CASSRVSLEQYF; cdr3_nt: TGTGCCAGCAGTCGGGTTTCACTCGAGCAGTACTTC
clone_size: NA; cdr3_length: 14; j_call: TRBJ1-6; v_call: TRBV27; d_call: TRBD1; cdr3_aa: CASHQGQGASPLHF; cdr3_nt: TGTGCCAGCCACCAGGGACAGGGGGCCTCACCCCTCCACTTT
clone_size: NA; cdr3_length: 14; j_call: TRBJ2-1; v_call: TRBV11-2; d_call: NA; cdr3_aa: CASNLLQGRVEQFF; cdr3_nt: TGTGCCAGCAATTTACTGCAGGGGAGGGTTGAGCAGTTCTTC
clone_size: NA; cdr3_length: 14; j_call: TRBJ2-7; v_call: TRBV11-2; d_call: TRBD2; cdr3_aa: CASSSSGVSYEQYF; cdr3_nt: TGTGCCAGCAGCTCTAGCGGGGTATCCTACGAGCAGTACTTC
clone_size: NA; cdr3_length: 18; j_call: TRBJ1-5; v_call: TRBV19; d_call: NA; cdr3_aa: CASSLGFGGAYSNQPQHF; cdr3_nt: TGTGCCAGTAGTCTAGGGTTCGGTGGGGCTTATAGCAATCAGCCCCAGCATTTT
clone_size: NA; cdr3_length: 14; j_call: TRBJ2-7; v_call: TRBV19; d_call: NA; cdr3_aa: CASSMGQGSYEQYF; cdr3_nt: TGTGCCAGTAGTATGGGCCAGGGATCCTACGAGCAGTACTTC
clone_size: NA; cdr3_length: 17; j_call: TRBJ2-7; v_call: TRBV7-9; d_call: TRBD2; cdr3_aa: CASSLFHTSGRTYEQYF; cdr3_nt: TGTGCCAGCAGCTTATTCCACACTAGCGGGAGGACCTACGAGCAGTACTTC
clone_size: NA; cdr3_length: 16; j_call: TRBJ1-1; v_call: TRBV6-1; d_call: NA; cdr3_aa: CASSGRQIPLHTEAFF; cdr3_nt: TGTGCCAGCAGTGGAAGACAGATCCCACTACACACTGAAGCTTTCTTT
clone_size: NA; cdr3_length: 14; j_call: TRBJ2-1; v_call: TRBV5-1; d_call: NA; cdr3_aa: CASRKETSYNEQFF; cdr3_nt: TGCGCCAGCAGAAAAGAAACATCCTACAATGAGCAGTTCTTC
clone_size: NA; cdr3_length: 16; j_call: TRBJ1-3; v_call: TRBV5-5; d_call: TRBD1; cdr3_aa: CASSLAGTVNGNTIYF; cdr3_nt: TGTGCCAGCAGCTTGGCTGGGACAGTTAATGGAAACACCATATATTTT
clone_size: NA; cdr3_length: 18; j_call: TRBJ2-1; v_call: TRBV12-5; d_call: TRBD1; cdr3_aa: CASGSPTGAMSSYNEQFF; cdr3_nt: TGTGCTAGTGGTTCTCCCACAGGGGCCATGAGCTCCTACAATGAGCAGTTCTTC
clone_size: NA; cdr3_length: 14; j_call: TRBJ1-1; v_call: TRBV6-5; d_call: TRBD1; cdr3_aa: CASSRQGTNTEAFF; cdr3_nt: TGTGCCAGCAGCAGACAGGGGACGAACACTGAAGCTTTCTTT
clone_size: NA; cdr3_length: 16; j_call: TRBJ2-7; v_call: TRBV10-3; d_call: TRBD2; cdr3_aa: CALTTSGRSFLDEQYF; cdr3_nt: TGTGCCCTGACGACTAGCGGGAGAAGTTTTCTCGACGAGCAGTACTTC
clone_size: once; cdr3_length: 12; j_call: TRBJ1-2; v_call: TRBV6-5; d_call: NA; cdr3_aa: CASGSTGNGYTF; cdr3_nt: TGTGCCAGCGGAAGTACAGGGAATGGCTACACCTTC
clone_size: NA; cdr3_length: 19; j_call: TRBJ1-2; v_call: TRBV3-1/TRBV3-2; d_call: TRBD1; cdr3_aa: CASSQLNLLGGQGDHGYTF; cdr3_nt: TGTGCCAGCAGCCAACTAAACCTATTGGGTGGACAGGGAGATCATGGCTACACCTTC
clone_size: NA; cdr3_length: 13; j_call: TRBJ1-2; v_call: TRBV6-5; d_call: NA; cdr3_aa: CASTWTENYGYTF; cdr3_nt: TGTGCCAGCACTTGGACTGAAAACTATGGCTACACCTTC
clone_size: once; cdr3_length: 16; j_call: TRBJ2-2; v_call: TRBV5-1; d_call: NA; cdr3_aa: CASSSTGYANTGELFF; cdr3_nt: TGCGCCAGCAGCTCTACAGGTTACGCGAACACCGGGGAGCTGTTTTTT
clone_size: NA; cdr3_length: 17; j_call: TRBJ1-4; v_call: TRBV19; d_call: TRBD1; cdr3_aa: CASSRMGQGATNEKLFF; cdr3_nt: TGTGCCAGTAGTAGGATGGGACAGGGTGCAACTAATGAAAAACTGTTTTTT
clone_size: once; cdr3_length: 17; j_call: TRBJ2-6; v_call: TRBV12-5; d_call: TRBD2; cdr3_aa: CASGFGLAASGANVLTF; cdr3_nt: TGTGCTAGTGGTTTCGGACTAGCGGCCTCTGGGGCCAACGTCCTGACTTTC
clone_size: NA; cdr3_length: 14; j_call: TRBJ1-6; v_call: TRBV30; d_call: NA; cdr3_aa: CAWTTGANNSPLHF; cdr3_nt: TGTGCCTGGACAACGGGTGCCAATAATTCACCCCTCCACTTT
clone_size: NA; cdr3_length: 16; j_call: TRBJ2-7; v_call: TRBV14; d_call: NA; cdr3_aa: CASSQVPWDKTYEQYF; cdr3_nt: TGTGCCAGCAGCCAAGTCCCCTGGGACAAGACCTACGAGCAGTACTTC
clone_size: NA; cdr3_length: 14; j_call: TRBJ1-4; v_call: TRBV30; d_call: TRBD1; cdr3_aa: CAWSYRGPNEKLFF; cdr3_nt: TGTGCCTGGAGTTACAGGGGCCCTAATGAAAAACTGTTTTTT
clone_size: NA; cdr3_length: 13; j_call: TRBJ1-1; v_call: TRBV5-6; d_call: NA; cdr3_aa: CASSFSMNTEAFF; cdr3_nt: TGTGCCAGCAGCTTCTCTATGAACACTGAAGCTTTCTTT
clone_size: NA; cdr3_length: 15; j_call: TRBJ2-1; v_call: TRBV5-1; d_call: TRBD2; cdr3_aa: CASSPGTSQSNEQFF; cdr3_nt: TGCGCCAGCAGCCCAGGGACTAGCCAAAGCAATGAGCAGTTCTTC
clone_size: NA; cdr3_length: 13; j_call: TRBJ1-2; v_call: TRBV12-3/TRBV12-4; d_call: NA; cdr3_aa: CASSLRGNYGYTF; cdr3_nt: TGTGCCAGCAGTTTGAGGGGGAACTATGGCTACACCTTC
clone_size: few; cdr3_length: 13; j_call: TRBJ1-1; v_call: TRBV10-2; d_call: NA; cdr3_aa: CASFDRMNTEAFF; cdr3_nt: TGCGCCAGCTTTGACAGGATGAACACTGAAGCTTTCTTT
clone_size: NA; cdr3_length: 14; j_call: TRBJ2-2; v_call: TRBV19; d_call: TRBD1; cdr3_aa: CASMDRPNTGELFF; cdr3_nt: TGTGCCAGTATGGACAGGCCGAACACCGGGGAGCTGTTTTTT
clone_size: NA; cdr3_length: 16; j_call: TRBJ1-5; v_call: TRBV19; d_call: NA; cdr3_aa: CASRTVGSAGNQPQHF; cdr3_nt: TGTGCCAGTAGGACAGTTGGCTCGGCTGGGAATCAGCCCCAGCATTTT
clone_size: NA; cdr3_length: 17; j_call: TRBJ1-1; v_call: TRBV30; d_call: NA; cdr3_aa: CAWDMGAAGVMNTEAFF; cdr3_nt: TGTGCCTGGGACATGGGGGCAGCTGGGGTTATGAACACTGAAGCTTTCTTT
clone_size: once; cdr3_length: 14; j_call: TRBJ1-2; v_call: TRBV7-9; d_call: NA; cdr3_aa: CASEGVKVNYGYTF; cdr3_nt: TGTGCCAGCGAGGGGGTCAAAGTTAACTATGGCTACACCTTC
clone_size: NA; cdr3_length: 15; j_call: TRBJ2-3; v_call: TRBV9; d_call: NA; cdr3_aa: CASSVDQVGTDTQYF; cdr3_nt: TGTGCCAGCAGCGTAGATCAGGTGGGCACAGATACGCAGTATTTT